The rows below give T cell receptor beta chains drawn from one sample of a study of regulatory T cells in long-lasting Graves disease. TCRdb reprocessed the multiplex PCR reads via MiXCR and lists one record per CDR3 protein. The sample yields about 240,000 distinct CDR3 sequences, 20% seen once. Sequenced here: peripheral blood mononuclear cells (PBMCs), sampled at new diagnosis, from a patient treated with antithyroid drugs. The receptors come from a female donor with Graves disease. Both conserved end residues are trimmed from each CDR3. Each record gives: D gene, V gene, J gene, CDR3 protein. The D gene is left open where the match is weak.

>-|TRBV2|TRBJ2-1
ASSVGPVQMHEQF
>TRBD1|TRBV7-2|TRBJ2-2
ASSFRTGTANTGELF
>TRBD2|TRBV5-1|TRBJ2-5
ASSLEDTVSGRPQETQY
>-|TRBV5-1|TRBJ2-5
ASSPIGGNWGSDQY
>-|TRBV20-1|TRBJ2-7
SARDPKRTGHSYEQY
>-|TRBV12-3/TRBV12-4|TRBJ1-5
ASSLMGRGQPQH
>-|TRBV15|TRBJ1-2
ATSRVGLHRGGYT
>TRBD2|TRBV5-4|TRBJ2-1
ASRRGTSGKDEQF
>-|TRBV7-2|TRBJ2-3
ASSLASGRRTDTQY
>TRBD2|TRBV28|TRBJ2-4
ASSPSGGAGLNIQY
>-|TRBV11-2|TRBJ2-5
ASSARVGGQETQY
>TRBD1|TRBV7-7|TRBJ2-5
ASSPGQGLQETQY
>-|TRBV7-9|TRBJ2-1
ASSVTRDEQF
>-|TRBV7-2|TRBJ1-6
ASSPSGVGSPLH
>TRBD2|TRBV10-1|TRBJ2-1
ASIGTSGSDEQF
>-|TRBV5-1|TRBJ2-1
ASSPGLANDNEQF
>-|TRBV7-2|TRBJ2-3
ASRQTGIGSTDTQY
>-|TRBV24-1|TRBJ1-3
ATSDGDIRSGNTIY
>-|TRBV3-1|TRBJ1-2
ASSGPSFKSGGYT
>-|TRBV16|TRBJ2-3
ASSHPTASTDTQY
>TRBD1|TRBV6-1|TRBJ2-7
ASKGQGGSQEQY
>-|TRBV20-1|TRBJ2-3
SARDFTGASTDTQY
>-|TRBV4-3|TRBJ1-1
ASSQDHEGGMDEAF
>TRBD1|TRBV2|TRBJ1-1
AARGKDRGLYNTEAF
>-|TRBV11-3|TRBJ2-5
ASSTGQKETQY
>-|TRBV7-2|TRBJ2-1
ASSLGSRNEQF
>-|TRBV29-1|TRBJ1-2
SVEDSSHT
>TRBD1|TRBV5-4|TRBJ1-1
ASTKGVPGTDTEAF
>TRBD2|TRBV11-2|TRBJ2-1
ASSEWTSGYNEQF
>-|TRBV2|TRBJ2-1
ATASRSSYNEQF
>-|TRBV6-2/TRBV6-3|TRBJ1-5
ASSYSEGSNQPQH
>-|TRBV10-2|TRBJ2-7
ASSEFFEQY
>TRBD2|TRBV7-2|TRBJ2-7
ASSSRLAEEQY
>-|TRBV19|TRBJ2-2
ASSIVGLNTGELF
>TRBD2|TRBV6-2/TRBV6-3|TRBJ2-3
ASTVAGRGSDTQY
>-|TRBV11-3|TRBJ2-5
ASSAGGGAWETQY
>-|TRBV6-2/TRBV6-3|TRBJ1-2
ASSYGGNYGYT
>TRBD2|TRBV28|TRBJ2-7
ASSIPGTSGGAHEQY
>TRBD1|TRBV19|TRBJ2-5
ASNRRGRQETQY
>-|TRBV28|TRBJ2-7
ASSLSRIYEQY
>TRBD1|TRBV7-9|TRBJ1-5
ASSFGQDIAQPQH